This is a list of T cell receptor beta chains from one sample in a study of cytomegalovirus exposure and HLA in healthy donors. Measured with immunoSEQ multiplex PCR; TCRdb has only the in-frame clones, and not every one. The repertoire holds 93,000 or so clones, with around 66% as singletons. The source material was PBMCs. The receptors originated from a woman between 50 and 59 years old in good health and CMV-seronegative. Both conserved end residues are part of each CDR3. A D gene is named only where the DNA matches it firmly. Rows give clone size only sometimes, using once, few, many, or a class for an expanded clone.

j_call	d_call	clone_size	v_call	cdr3_nt	cdr3_aa
TRBJ2-3	TRBD2	NA	TRBV6-1	TGTGCCAGCAGTGACCGAGCGGGAGTAGGCACAGATACGCAGTATTTT	CASSDRAGVGTDTQYF
TRBJ1-5	TRBD1	NA	TRBV30	TGTGCCTGGAGTACAGGGGGTGACCAGCCCCAGCATTTT	CAWSTGGDQPQHF
TRBJ2-1	TRBD2	few	TRBV11-2	TGTGCCAGCAGCTTAGGGCTAGCGGGCGCCAATGAGCAGTTCTTC	CASSLGLAGANEQFF
TRBJ2-4	TRBD2	NA	TRBV7-2	TGTGCCAGCAGCGACCGACTAGCGGGAGGCCTGGGGTACTTC	CASSDRLAGGLGYF
TRBJ2-7	NA	NA	TRBV13	TGTGCCAGCAGCGAGACTAGATCCTACGAGCAGTACTTC	CASSETRSYEQYF
TRBJ2-6	TRBD1	NA	TRBV11-1	TGTGCCAGCAGCTTAGTAGGGGGCACTGGGGCCAACGTCCTGACTTTC	CASSLVGGTGANVLTF
TRBJ1-1	TRBD1	few	TRBV19	TGTGCCAGTAGGAACCAGGGGGTGAACACTGAAGCTTTCTTT	CASRNQGVNTEAFF
TRBJ2-3	TRBD1	few	TRBV29-1	TGCAGCGTGGAAACGGGACAGGGCACAGATACGCAGTATTTT	CSVETGQGTDTQYF
TRBJ2-1	TRBD1	NA	TRBV28	TGTGCCAGCTGGGCCGGGGACAGGGTGTTCTTC	CASWAGDRVFF
TRBJ2-3	NA	few	TRBV4-1	TGCGCCAGCAGCCAAGTGGGGGCCAATACGCAGTATTTT	CASSQVGANTQYF
TRBJ1-2	NA	once	TRBV4-2	TGTGCCAGCAGCCAAGAGTCCGGCTATGGCTACACCTTC	CASSQESGYGYTF
TRBJ1-5	TRBD1	NA	TRBV2	TGTGCCAGCAGTGAAGAAAAGACAGGGGACTATCAGCCCCAGCATTTT	CASSEEKTGDYQPQHF
TRBJ2-7	NA	NA	TRBV27	TGTGCCAGCAGTTTGGGGGCCTTAGGGTACGAGCAGTACTTC	CASSLGALGYEQYF
TRBJ2-7	TRBD2	NA	TRBV6-6	TGTGCCAGCACTCTCGTTCGGGGGGAGGCCTACGAGCAGTACTTC	CASTLVRGEAYEQYF
TRBJ2-5	NA	NA	TRBV9	TGTGCCAGCAGCCCCCGACTAAAAGAGACCCAGTACTTC	CASSPRLKETQYF
TRBJ2-2	TRBD1	NA	TRBV5-1	TGCGCCAGCAGCTCCGGGACAGGGGGCACCGGGGAGCTGTTTTTT	CASSSGTGGTGELFF
TRBJ1-5	NA	NA	TRBV15	TGTGCCACCAGCAGGGATCGATCAGGTAGCAATCAGCCCCAGCATTTT	CATSRDRSGSNQPQHF
TRBJ1-2	NA	NA	TRBV4-2	TGTGCCAGCAGCTTCACGGATGGCTACACCTTC	CASSFTDGYTF
TRBJ2-3	TRBD2	few	TRBV5-4	TGTGCCAGCAGCACCCCGGGACTAGCGTCAGATACGCAGTATTTT	CASSTPGLASDTQYF
TRBJ2-1	TRBD2	once	TRBV27	TGTGCCAGCAGTTTCCCGGGACTAGCCGGCAATGAGCAGTTCTTC	CASSFPGLAGNEQFF
TRBJ2-7	TRBD1	NA	TRBV10-2	TGCGCCAGCAGTTTTATGACAGGGGGCTCCTACGAGCAGTACTTC	CASSFMTGGSYEQYF
TRBJ1-1	NA	NA	TRBV27	TGTGCCAGCAGGTCGGGGAAGACTGAAGCTTTCTTT	CASRSGKTEAFF
TRBJ2-7	TRBD1	NA	TRBV5-1	TGCGCCAGCAGCTTGGCCTCACAGGGGGCCTCCTACGAGCAGTACTTC	CASSLASQGASYEQYF
TRBJ2-2	TRBD2	NA	TRBV6-4	TGTGCCAGCAGCAAGACTAGCGGGGGCCCCGGGGTCCCCGGGGAGCTGTTTTTT	CASSKTSGGPGVPGELFF
TRBJ1-4	TRBD1	NA	TRBV5-1	TGCGCCAGCAGCTTCGGGGACAGGGATAATGAAAAACTGTTTTTT	CASSFGDRDNEKLFF
TRBJ2-7	TRBD2	NA	TRBV29-1	TGCAGCGTTGAGGAGGACTGGGGGGGTAGTAACTACGAGCAGTACTTC	CSVEEDWGGSNYEQYF
TRBJ2-5	NA	few	TRBV6-5	TGTGCCAGCAGTTACGGGCGCGCACCGACGGAGACCCAGTACTTC	CASSYGRAPTETQYF
TRBJ2-1	NA	NA	TRBV28	TGTGCCAGCAGCGTAGACAGCACCAATGAGCAGTTCTTC	CASSVDSTNEQFF
TRBJ2-1	NA	few	TRBV11-3	TGTGCCAGCAGCCCCTCGGGGGACAATGAGCAGTTCTTC	CASSPSGDNEQFF
TRBJ1-4	NA	NA	TRBV10-3	TGTGCCATCAGTGATGGAGCGGGAAATGAAAAACTGTTTTTT	CAISDGAGNEKLFF
TRBJ2-3	NA	NA	TRBV9	TGTGCCAGCAGCGTAACCCCCCTATCAGATACGCAGTATTTT	CASSVTPLSDTQYF
TRBJ2-4	TRBD1	few	TRBV2	TGTGCCAGCAGCGGCGACAGGGGGCAGGGCATTCAGTACTTC	CASSGDRGQGIQYF
TRBJ2-3	NA	NA	TRBV29-1	TGCAGCGTTGATGTTCAGGGAACAGATACGCAGTATTTT	CSVDVQGTDTQYF
TRBJ1-2	TRBD1	few	TRBV28	TGTGCCAGCAGGGATGCGGGACAGGCTATAAACTATGGCTACACCTTC	CASRDAGQAINYGYTF